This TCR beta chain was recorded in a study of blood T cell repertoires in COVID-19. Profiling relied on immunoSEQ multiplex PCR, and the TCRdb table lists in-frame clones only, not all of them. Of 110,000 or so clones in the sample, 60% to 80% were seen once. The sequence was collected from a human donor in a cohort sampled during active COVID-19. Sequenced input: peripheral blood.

The CDR3 is CASSLLAGGYNEQFF. The CDR3 bases are TGTGCCAGCAGCTTACTAGCGGGGGGTTACAATGAGCAGTTCTTC. This rearrangement joins TRBV11-2 to TRBJ2-1; 11 positions match TRBD2. Germline CDR1 SGHAT, CDR2 FQNNGV. The CDR3 totals 15 residues. Germline trimming cut 2 bases from V and 4 bases from J; bases unmatched to any gene: 1.